The present TCR beta chain was sequenced within a study of identical twins. The sample holds a few counts of this clonotype. The CDR3 spans 14 residues. V lost 0 bases, J lost 10 bases, and 17 bases lay in between. CDR1 SQVTM and CDR2 ANQGSEA come from the germline V gene. One entry per CDR3 protein, called by TCRdb with MiXCR from the 5' RACE reads. The repertoire includes 450,000 or so distinct CDR3 sequences, 20% to 25% of them detected once, and 2.9% sits in the top ten. The same data also went into a second study, on T cells expressing NK-cell markers.

This TCR derives from a woman between 18 and 29 years old in good health. The V and J genes are TRBV29-1 and TRBJ2-3; D is possibly TRBD1 (6 bases). Specimen: CD4+ T cells sorted from blood. In DNA form, the CDR3 reads TGCAGCGTTGAAGATGCGACCAAGGGGGTAGCGCAGTATTTT. Translation gives CSVEDATKGVAQYF.